The 5 T cell receptor beta chains below all came from one sample that was sequenced in a study of CD8+ T cells in alopecia areata. The sample's treatment: oral pan-JAK inhibitor, 5-10 mg twice daily. Extraction and reverse transcription of RNA yielded cDNA as the sequencing template. The method was immunoSEQ multiplex PCR; TCRdb's version includes in-frame clones alone and lacks a portion of them. The sample lists about 210,000 clones; around 65% were seen once. The input for sequencing was CD4+ T cells sorted from blood, taken at approximately week 45, from a patient treated with tofacitinib. The receptor set was obtained from a human donor with alopecia areata.

This sequence joins TRBV15 and TRBJ1-1; no clear D gene. V lost 1 base to trimming and J lost 6 bases, with 6 bases between them. This CDR3 is built from 12 residues. The germline V gene encodes CDR1 LNHNV and CDR2 YYDKDF (reference sequence). CDR3 amino acids: CATSRGGAEAFF. In nucleotides, the CDR3 is TGTGCCACCAGCAGAGGTGGGGCTGAAGCTTTCTTT.

The V call is TRBV29-1, the J call TRBJ1-2, with TRBD1 matching over 7 bases. CDR1 is SQVTM, CDR2 ANQGSEA, per germline. After removal of 1 base from V and 7 bases from J, the junction contained 9 bases not matched to a gene. The CDR3 covers 14 residues. CDR3 sequence reads: CSVEVRTGLIGYTF. In DNA form, the CDR3 reads TGCAGCGTTGAAGTCCGGACAGGCTTGATTGGCTACACCTTC. Using reference TRBV29-1 and TRBJ1-2 for the parts outside the CDR3, the full variable domain is SAVISQKPSRDICQRGTSLTIQCQVDSQVTMMFWYRQQPGQSLTLIATANQGSEATYESGFVIDKFPISRPNLTFSTLTVSNMSPEDSSIYLCSVEVRTGLIGYTFGSGTRLTVV.

J is TRBJ1-6 and V is TRBV5-1, with a possible D match to TRBD1 (5 bases). With 4 bases removed from V and 4 bases from J, the gap between germline ends came to 12 bases. The CDR3 has 15 residues. In germline, CDR1 is SGHRS, CDR2 YFSETQ. The CDR3 coding sequence is TGCGCCAGCAGCGGGGACGGAAAATATAATTCACCCCTCCACTTT. Protein sequence: CASSGDGKYNSPLHF.

This clone came up a few times. The chain couples TRBV4-3 to TRBJ1-1, with a tentative D call TRBD1 (6 bases). The CDR3 extends over 16 amino acids. Germline lookup yields CDR1 LGHNA and CDR2 YSLEER. The V gene lost 0 bases and the J gene lost 3 bases, with 14 bases spanning the gap. For the CDR3, the DNA is TGCGCCAGCAGCCAAGAGGGGGCCAGGGGTGACACTGAAGCTTTCTTT. Translation gives CASSQEGARGDTEAFF.

The chain joins TRBV23-1 to TRBJ2-7, with D maybe TRBD1 (6 bases). TRBV23-1 counts as an open reading frame of uncertain function. The CDR3 has 14 residues. V was cut by 9 bases and J by 0 bases, with 15 bases left in between. CDR3 sequence (DNA): TGCGCCAGACCCTCGAGGGGGAGCTCCTACGAGCAGTACTTC. Its translation is CARPSRGSSYEQYF.